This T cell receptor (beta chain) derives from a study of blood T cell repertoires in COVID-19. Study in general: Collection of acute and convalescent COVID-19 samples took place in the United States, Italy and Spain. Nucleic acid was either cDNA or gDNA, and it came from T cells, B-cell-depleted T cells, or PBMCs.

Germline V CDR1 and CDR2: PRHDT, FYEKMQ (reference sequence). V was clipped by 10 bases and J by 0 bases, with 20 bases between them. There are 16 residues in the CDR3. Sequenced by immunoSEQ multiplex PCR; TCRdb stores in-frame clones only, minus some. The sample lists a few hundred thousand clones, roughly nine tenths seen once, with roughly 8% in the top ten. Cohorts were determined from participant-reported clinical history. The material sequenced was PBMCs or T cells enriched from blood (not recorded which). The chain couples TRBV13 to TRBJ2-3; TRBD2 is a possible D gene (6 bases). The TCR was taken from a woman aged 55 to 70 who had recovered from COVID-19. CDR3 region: CATSRIGGSSTDTQYF. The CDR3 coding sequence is TGTGCCACATCGAGAATCGGGGGTAGTAGCACAGATACGCAGTATTTT. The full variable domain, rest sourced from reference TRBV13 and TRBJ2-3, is AAGVIQSPRHLIKEKRETATLKCYPIPRHDTVYWYQQGPGQDPQFLISFYEKMQSDKGSIPDRFSAQQFSDYHSELNMSSLELGDSALYFCATSRIGGSSTDTQYFGPGTRLTVL.